Given below is one T cell receptor beta chain in context. Participants were aged 18 to 89 years from more than 20 US areas. Clones were sequenced by immunoSEQ multiplex PCR, and TCRdb holds only the in-frame ones, with some missing. The table records under 350,000 clones, 86% of them present only once. These data are taken from a study of blood T cell repertoires in COVID-19. Study at large: Collection of acute and convalescent COVID-19 samples took place in the United States, Italy and Spain. The cDNA or gDNA used as material had been derived from T cells, B-cell-depleted T cells, or PBMCs.

Deletions cut 1 base from V and 2 bases from J, with 9 bases between. Germline V gene lookup returns CDR1 LNHDA and CDR2 SQIVND (reference sequence). The CDR3 contains 15 residues. The TCR originated in a man aged 30 to 39 who had recovered from COVID-19. The sample was PBMCs or T cells enriched from blood (not recorded which). The chain employs TRBV19 and TRBJ1-5, with TRBD1 as a possible D gene (6 bases). The CDR3 region is CASSIVRGGNQPQHF. The DNA for the CDR3 is TGTGCCAGTAGTATAGTCAGGGGTGGCAATCAGCCCCAGCATTTT.